This entry lists 18 T cell receptor beta chains sequenced from one sample in a study of blood T cells in healthy people across ages (dated by TCRdb to about 2015). The library was made by 5' RACE. Sequenced using an Illumina HiSeq 2500. A second PCR of roughly 6 to 11 cycles was performed with a sample-barcoded 5' primer and a J-beta primer mix. TCRdb redid the processing of the public reads, applying fastp at Q25 and MiXCR, and retained in-frame beta chains. Entries are consolidated by CDR3 protein sequence, retaining the most common genes and DNA. The sample has hundreds of thousands of distinct CDR3 sequences on record, 56% of them singletons. The ten largest account for about a quarter of the sample. Sequencing input: blood. These receptors were taken from a man aged 35-49 years in good health.

The chain employs TRBV4-2 and TRBJ2-3, with 10 bases identical to TRBD1. V lost 3 bases, J lost 3 bases, and 9 bases stayed unmatched. The CDR3 covers 17 residues. Looked up from germline, CDR1 is LGHNA and CDR2 is YNFKEQ. CDR3 region: CASSHRQGARGTDTQYF. CDR3 nucleotides: TGTGCCAGCAGCCATCGACAGGGGGCCCGGGGTACAGATACGCAGTATTTT.

This clonotype was seen a handful of times. The CDR3 coding sequence is TGCGCCAGCAGCTTGGAGGGCAGGAGCTACGAGCAGTACTTC. Amino acids: CASSLEGRSYEQYF. The gene calls are TRBV5-1 and TRBJ2-7; unclear D gene. Germline lookup yields CDR1 SGHRS and CDR2 YFSETQ. V was trimmed by 0 bases and J by 3 bases, leaving 10 bases between them. This CDR3 contains 14 residues.

This clonotype was picked up many times. The chain uses TRBV27 and TRBJ2-7; D is undetermined. The ends were cut back, 6 bases at V and 4 bases at J, with 7 bases in the middle. The germline V gene has CDR1 MNHEY and CDR2 SMNVEV (reference sequence). This CDR3 spans 11 amino acids. The CDR3 DNA follows: TGTGCCAGCAGCAGCCTTTACGAGCAGTACTTC. This gives the protein CASSSLYEQYF.

The chain employs TRBV3-1 and TRBJ2-3; weak D call: TRBD2 (6 bases). The germline CDR1 and CDR2 sequences are LGHDT and YNNKEL (reference sequence). The CDR3 runs 17 residues. With 1 base removed from V and 0 bases from J, the gap between germline ends came to 14 bases. CDR3 amino acids: CASSQGRTGVSTDTQYF. CDR3 nucleotides: TGTGCCAGCAGCCAAGGACGAACGGGGGTGAGCACAGATACGCAGTATTTT.

CDR3: CSARGADYRETQYF. As DNA, the CDR3 is TGCAGTGCTAGGGGGGCGGACTATCGAGAGACCCAGTACTTC. V is TRBV20-1 and J is TRBJ2-7, with D possibly called TRBD1 or TRBD2 (6 bases each). The J call may be wrong; the DNA end is better matched by TRBJ2-5. The CDR3 spans 14 residues. The germline V gene encodes CDR1 DFQATT and CDR2 SNEGSKA (reference sequence).

V gene TRBV20-1 combines with J gene TRBJ1-2; the D gene is possibly TRBD1 (5 bases). The germline V gene has CDR1 DFQATT and CDR2 SNEGSKA (reference sequence). The CDR3 consists of 18 residues. The V end was cut by 0 bases, the J end by 0 bases, with 20 bases between. The CDR3 region is CSAREGVSKVRSNYGYTF. Here the CDR3 DNA reads TGCAGTGCTAGAGAGGGGGTAAGCAAGGTGAGATCTAACTATGGCTACACCTTC.

This clonotype showed up just a few times. V gene TRBV29-1 combines with J gene TRBJ2-7; 7 bases agree with TRBD2. The V and J ends lost 6 bases and 1 base, in that order; junction bases with no gene match: 21. CDR3 length: 18 amino acids. Germline CDR1 SQVTM, CDR2 ANQGSEA. CDR3 sequence reads: CSVRRGLPPGEGSYEQYF. CDR3 nucleotide sequence: TGCAGCGTACGACGAGGGCTTCCCCCTGGGGAGGGGTCCTACGAGCAGTACTTC.

The chain has TRBV5-1 and TRBJ2-5; TRBD1 aligns across 10 bases. Per the germline V gene, CDR1 is SGHRS and CDR2 is YFSETQ. The CDR3 totals 14 residues. The V and J ends lost 4 bases and 11 bases, in that order; junction bases with no gene match: 11. The CDR3 here is CASSNGQGDNEQYF. CDR3 coding DNA: TGCGCCAGCAGCAATGGACAGGGGGACAATGAGCAGTACTTC.

This clonotype was detected once. The rearrangement links TRBV28 to TRBJ2-1; unclear D gene. The V gene's germline CDR1 is MDHEN and CDR2 SYDVKM. The CDR3 covers 14 residues. V lost 6 bases to trimming and J lost 5 bases, with 14 bases between them. Written as DNA, the CDR3 is TGTGCCAGCAGAGAGGTCGAGTCGCACAATGAGCAGTTCTTC. It specifies CASREVESHNEQFF.

The chain couples TRBV28 to TRBJ2-7; D is perhaps TRBD1 (6 bases). Trimming removed 6 bases at V and 5 bases at J, with 14 bases between. Germline V lookup: CDR1 MDHEN, CDR2 SYDVKM. The CDR3 runs to 13 residues. CDR3 loop: CASSSGGVHEQYF. The CDR3 coding sequence is TGTGCCAGCAGCTCTGGGGGCGTCCACGAGCAGTACTTC.

In this sample, this clonotype turned up a few times. The genes are TRBV12-3 or TRBV12-4 and TRBJ2-5, with 9 bases fitting TRBD1. The CDR3 totals 17 residues. V lost 2 bases and J lost 5; bases outside the gene matches: 12. CDR3 region: CASSLRVGDRAAETQYF. As DNA, the CDR3 is TGTGCCAGCAGTTTAAGGGTCGGGGACAGGGCGGCGGAGACCCAGTACTTC.

This chain joins TRBV3-1 and TRBJ2-7, with D possibly TRBD2 on 6 matching bases. Trimming left V 4 bases short and J 2 bases short, with 15 bases between. Germline V gene data show CDR1 as LGHDT and CDR2 as YNNKEL (reference sequence). This CDR3 is built from 15 residues. In DNA form, the CDR3 reads TGTGCCAGCAGCCTAAAGGGAGCGGGCCCCTACGAGCAGTACTTC. Translation gives CASSLKGAGPYEQYF.

The V gene is TRBV12-3 or TRBV12-4, the J gene TRBJ2-1; 10 bases agree with TRBD2. The CDR3 runs to 18 residues. With V trimmed by 6 bases and J by 6 bases, 17 bases remained unmatched. In DNA, the CDR3 is TGTGCCAGCAGGGTCAGCGGGAGGGCTTCAATGGGGGGCAATGAGCAGTTCTTC. Translating gives CASRVSGRASMGGNEQFF.

This clonotype was recorded a few times. This sequence joins TRBV4-1 and TRBJ2-3; D is perhaps TRBD1 (5 bases). CDR3 length: 15 amino acids. The V end lost 1 base, the J end lost 5 bases, and 13 bases lay between the germline ends. Germline V gene sequence: CDR1 MGHRA, CDR2 YSYEKL. CDR3 nucleotides: TGCGCCAGCAGCCAAGTTCCCAGGGTGTTAGATACGCAGTATTTT. This sequence encodes CASSQVPRVLDTQYF.

The gene calls are TRBV20-1 and TRBJ2-5; D gene unclear. TRBJ2-7 explains the end of the DNA better; the J call may be wrong. The length of the CDR3 is 14 residues. CDR1 is DFQATT and CDR2 is SNEGSKA in the germline V gene (reference sequence). This CDR3 is CSARDRNQTYEQYF. The CDR3 DNA reads as TGCAGTGCTAGAGATCGTAACCAGACCTACGAGCAGTACTTC.

The chain is built from TRBV3-1 and TRBJ2-1, with TRBD1 identical over 8 bases. Per the germline V gene, CDR1 is LGHDT and CDR2 is YNNKEL (reference sequence). The length of the CDR3 is 14 residues. After removal of 3 bases from V and 5 bases from J, the junction contained 3 bases not matched to a gene. The CDR3 loop is CASSQDRVHNEQFF. The CDR3 nucleotides are TGTGCCAGCAGCCAGGACAGGGTCCACAATGAGCAGTTCTTC.

This chain links TRBV20-1 with TRBJ1-5; a possible D gene is TRBD1 (5 bases). The germline V gene encodes CDR1 DFQATT and CDR2 SNEGSKA (reference sequence). The germline V and J ends were trimmed by 4 bases and 0 bases, with 16 bases remaining between them. The CDR3 consists of 16 residues. This CDR3 is CSAMRRGGGSNQPQHF. CDR3 in DNA: TGCAGTGCTATGCGGAGGGGCGGGGGTAGCAATCAGCCCCAGCATTTT.

This chain links TRBV7-3 with TRBJ1-3; 8 positions agree with TRBD1. V was clipped by 3 bases and J by 2 bases; unmatched bases: 0. Germline lookup yields CDR1 SGHTA and CDR2 FQGTGA. The CDR3 is made up of 14 amino acids. DNA of the CDR3: TGTGCCAGCAGCTTGACAGGGGCTGGAAACACCATATATTTT. Translation: CASSLTGAGNTIYF. Filled out from reference TRBV7-3 and TRBJ1-3, the complete variable domain reads GAGVSQTPSNKVTEKGKYVELRCDPISGHTALYWYRQSLGQGPEFLIYFQGTGAADDSGLPNDRFFAVRPEGSVSTLKIQRTERGDSAVYLCASSLTGAGNTIYFGEGSWLTVV.